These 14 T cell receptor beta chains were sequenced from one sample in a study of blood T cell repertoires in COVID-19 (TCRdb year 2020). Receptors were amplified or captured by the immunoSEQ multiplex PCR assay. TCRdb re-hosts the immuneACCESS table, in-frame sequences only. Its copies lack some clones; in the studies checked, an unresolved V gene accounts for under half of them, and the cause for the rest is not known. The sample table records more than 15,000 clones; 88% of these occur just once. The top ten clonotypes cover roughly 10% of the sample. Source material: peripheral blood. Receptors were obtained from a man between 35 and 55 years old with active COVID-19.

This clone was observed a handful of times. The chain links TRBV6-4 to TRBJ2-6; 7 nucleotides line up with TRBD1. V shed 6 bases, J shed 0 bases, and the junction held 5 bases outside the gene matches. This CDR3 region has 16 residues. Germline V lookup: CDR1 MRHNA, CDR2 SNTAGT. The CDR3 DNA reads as TGTGCCAGCAGCAGGGACAGCTCCTCTGGGGCCAACGTCCTGACTTTC. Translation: CASSRDSSSGANVLTF.

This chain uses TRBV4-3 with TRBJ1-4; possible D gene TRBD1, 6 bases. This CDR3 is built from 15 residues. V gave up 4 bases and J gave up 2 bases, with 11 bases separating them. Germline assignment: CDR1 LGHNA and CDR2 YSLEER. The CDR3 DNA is TGCGCCAGCAGCCTTTGGGACAACACTAATGAAAAACTGTTTTTT. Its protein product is CASSLWDNTNEKLFF.

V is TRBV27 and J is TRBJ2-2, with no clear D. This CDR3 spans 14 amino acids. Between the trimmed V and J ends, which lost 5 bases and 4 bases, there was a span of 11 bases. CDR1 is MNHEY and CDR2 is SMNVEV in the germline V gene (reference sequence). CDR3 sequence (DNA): TGTGCCAGCAGTATAAGCGCGGTCACCGGGGAGCTGTTTTTT. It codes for CASSISAVTGELFF.

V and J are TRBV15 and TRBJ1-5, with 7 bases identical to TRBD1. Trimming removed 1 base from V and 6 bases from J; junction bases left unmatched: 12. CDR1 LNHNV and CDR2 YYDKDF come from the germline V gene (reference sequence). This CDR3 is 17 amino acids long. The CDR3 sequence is CATSRGRDSGLSQPQHF. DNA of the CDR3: TGTGCCACCAGCAGAGGAAGGGACAGTGGATTGAGTCAGCCCCAGCATTTT.

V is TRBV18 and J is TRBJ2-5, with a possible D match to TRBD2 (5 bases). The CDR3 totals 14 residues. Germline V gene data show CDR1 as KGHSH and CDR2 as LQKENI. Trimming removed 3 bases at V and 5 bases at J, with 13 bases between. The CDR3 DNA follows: TGTGCCAGCTCACCGACGCTACTAGTTGAGACCCAGTACTTC. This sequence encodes CASSPTLLVETQYF.

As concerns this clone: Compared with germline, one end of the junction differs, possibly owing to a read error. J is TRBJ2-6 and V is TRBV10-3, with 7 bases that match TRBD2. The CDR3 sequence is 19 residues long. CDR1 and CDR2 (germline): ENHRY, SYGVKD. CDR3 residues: CAISEYPGAGHSGANVLTF. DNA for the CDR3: TGTGCCATCAGCGAGTACCCAGGAGCGGGGCACTCTGGGGCCAACGTCCTGACTTTC.

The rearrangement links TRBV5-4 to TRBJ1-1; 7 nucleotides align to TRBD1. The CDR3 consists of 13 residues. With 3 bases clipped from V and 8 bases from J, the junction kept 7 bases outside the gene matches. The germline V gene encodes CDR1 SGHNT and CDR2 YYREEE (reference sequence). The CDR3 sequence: CASSSWDRGEAFF. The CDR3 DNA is TGTGCCAGCAGCTCCTGGGACAGAGGGGAAGCTTTCTTT.

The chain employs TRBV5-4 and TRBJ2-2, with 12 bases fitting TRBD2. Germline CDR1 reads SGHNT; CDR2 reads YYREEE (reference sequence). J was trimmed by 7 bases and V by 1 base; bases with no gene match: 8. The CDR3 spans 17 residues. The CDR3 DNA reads TGTGCCAGCAGCTTGTCTCTAGCGGGAGGGCTTGGCGGGGAGCTGTTTTTT. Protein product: CASSLSLAGGLGGELFF.

This CDR3 reads CASSTELGNNEQFF. The CDR3 DNA is TGCGCCAGCAGCACCGAACTAGGAAACAATGAGCAGTTCTTC. The chain links TRBV5-1 to TRBJ2-1, with a weak D call TRBD2 (5 bases). This CDR3 spans 14 amino acids. V lost 4 bases and J lost 5, with 13 bases in between. Germline V gene sequence: CDR1 SGHRS, CDR2 YFSETQ.

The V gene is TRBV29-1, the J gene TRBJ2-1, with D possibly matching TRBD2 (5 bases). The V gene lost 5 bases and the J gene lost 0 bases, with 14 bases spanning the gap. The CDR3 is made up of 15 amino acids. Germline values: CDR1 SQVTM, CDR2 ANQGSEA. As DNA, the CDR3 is TGCAGCGTTAAAGGGAGACGGAGCTCCTACAATGAGCAGTTCTTC. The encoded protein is CSVKGRRSSYNEQFF.

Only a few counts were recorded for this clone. The CDR3 is CASSSRSGGDTQYF. The DNA of the CDR3 is TGTGCCAGCAGTTCCCGGAGTGGTGGTGATACGCAGTATTTT. The V gene is TRBV27, the J gene TRBJ2-3; D remains unclear. From germline, CDR1 is MNHEY and CDR2 SMNVEV (reference sequence). The CDR3 sequence is 14 residues long. Trimming left V 4 bases short and J 6 bases short, with 14 bases between.

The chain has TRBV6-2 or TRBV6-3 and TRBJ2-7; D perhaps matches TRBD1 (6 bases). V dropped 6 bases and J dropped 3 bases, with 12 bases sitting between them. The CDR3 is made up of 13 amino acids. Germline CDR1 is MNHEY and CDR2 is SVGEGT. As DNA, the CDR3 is TGTGCCAGCAGACCTACAGGGAGCTACGAGCAGTACTTC. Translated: CASRPTGSYEQYF.

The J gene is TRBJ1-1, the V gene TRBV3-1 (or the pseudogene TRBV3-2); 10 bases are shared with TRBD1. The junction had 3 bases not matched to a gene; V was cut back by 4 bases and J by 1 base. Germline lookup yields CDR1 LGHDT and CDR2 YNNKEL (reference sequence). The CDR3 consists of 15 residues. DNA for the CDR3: TGTGCCAGCAGCCTTTGGACAGGGGGGAACACTGAAGCTTTCTTT. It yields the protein CASSLWTGGNTEAFF.

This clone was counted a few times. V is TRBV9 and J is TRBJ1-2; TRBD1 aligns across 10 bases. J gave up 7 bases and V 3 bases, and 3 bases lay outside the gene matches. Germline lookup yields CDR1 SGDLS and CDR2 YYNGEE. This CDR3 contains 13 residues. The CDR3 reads CASSAGTGVGYTF. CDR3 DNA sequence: TGTGCCAGCAGCGCTGGGACAGGGGTTGGCTACACCTTC.